This record concerns one T cell receptor beta chain sequence. This clone was recorded once. Which antigen it targets is not known. Base quality data are lacking; no much larger clone is found one base away. This sample was taken from a study of cytomegalovirus exposure and HLA in healthy donors listed by TCRdb under 2017. With respect to the entire study: In an earlier analysis of about 560 of the donors, under 300 Gb of sequence data and 100 million or so unique TCR beta sequences from 150 million to 200 million T cells were reported. Roughly 300 gigabases of sequencing data and tens of millions of unique TCR sequences were included in an early release covering around 650 HLA-typed donors. The genetic ancestry cluster associated with self-reported Caucasian donors included about four fifths of the roughly 400 genotyped donors. The aim of the study was to test whether cataloging public T cell receptors could identify signatures of past pathogen exposure. The study profiled the T cell repertoires of 666 subjects by immunosequencing and related them to cytomegalovirus serostatus. In addition to the first cohort of hundreds of subjects, a separate validation cohort of over 90 different subjects was used. To predict cytomegalovirus infection status, the study combined high-throughput TCR immunosequencing, statistical association of individual TCRs with disease status, and machine learning. In a later analysis, previously published TCR beta repertoires from several hundred donors were re-analyzed and high-resolution HLA genotyping was added so that TCR occurrence patterns could be studied. The later analysis used no new phenotypic data to find candidate immune exposures, relying instead on TCR beta sequences and their occurrence across donors. To decide whether each TCR beta V gene segment behaved as functional or pseudogenic, an earlier analysis of some 570 of the donors relied on high-throughput TCR beta sequencing. Donor age, sex, ethnicity and CMV serostatus were compiled together with the repertoire data. A later genetic analysis used genome-wide SNP genotypes for about 65% of the roughly 700 donors, treating that subset as a discovery cohort. Every repertoire in the discovery cohort had been generated on one and the same sequencing platform. Class I and class II HLA loci were covered by the typing at four-digit resolution. Typing coverage varied by locus: about 620-640 donors for A, B, C, DRB1 and DQB1; approximately 500 for DQA1; approximately 610 for DPA1; some 470 for DPB1. Roughly five DR-DQ haplotypes were handled as single units for association and clustering, since linkage in the cohort was strong. On average, 235,054 unique TCR beta nucleotide sequences were sequenced per donor among about 400 genotyped donors of the cohort, with 15% to 20% of those sequences being non-productive.

What the authors observed across the whole study: Some IMGT-functional V segments, including TRBV6-2 and TRBV6-3, could not be told apart with the 87-base-pair reads, so those segments were excluded. About 17 rarely observed V segments, including chromosome 9 orphons, were excluded from the earlier analysis of almost 600 of the donors because counts were too low. Broadly in line with IMGT annotations, most TCR beta V segments showed up in productive rearrangements about 87% or about 30% of the time in an earlier analysis of 450 to 750 of the donors. According to a later analysis, parvovirus B19, influenza, CMV and Epstein-Barr virus appeared linked to several top co-occurrence clusters. When HLA alleles, especially DR and DQ, strongly co-occurred, TCR associations were difficult to assign to individual alleles. A later genetic analysis associated a missense DCLRE1C variant with V-gene and J-gene trimming of TCR beta chains, and an independent cohort replicated the association. The study listed 150 to 200 TCR beta chains as associated with cytomegalovirus. In a later analysis, HLA-associated TCR beta chains were found to be more clonally expanded and to have lower generation probabilities than equally common non-associated chains. The cohort was sequenced for TCR beta chains only, and without alpha or paired-chain data the features that could be detected were limited. A further reported finding was that TCR beta sequences accurately predicted the HLA-A and HLA-B alleles for most subjects in the first cohort. Immune exposure information for the cohort was limited to CMV serostatus. HLA typing was unavailable for some donors at each locus, so association tests used only the typed subset. At a false discovery rate of 0.05, a later analysis linked 16,000 or so TCR beta sequences to specific HLA alleles. Presence/absence analyses assumed roughly uniform sequencing depth across donors, an assumption that may not hold. The sequencing pipeline was judged likely to have produced a cluster of highly shared sequence variants as a technical artifact. The authors suggested that the approach could potentially be generalized to other disease states and immunological phenotypes. While some public TCRs were present in many individuals, most TCR sequences turned up only very rarely across donors. In vitro tests confirmed that a few of the cytomegalovirus-associated TCR beta chains recognize cytomegalovirus antigens. Correlated functional status among segregating V segments might be attributable to linkage disequilibrium, but an unknown experimental factor could not be ruled out. In a later analysis, TCR association rates were found to vary across HLA loci, with the most associated TCRs seen for DRB1 alleles and the fewest for HLA-C alleles. The classifier was reported to diagnose cytomegalovirus status with high specificity and sensitivity in both the original cohort and the validation cohort. A later genetic analysis reported fewer N-insertions in productive TCRs among donors in an Asian-associated ancestry cluster than the roughly 700-donor mean. Most CMV-associated TCR beta chains appeared to be HLA-restricted in a later analysis, and the HLA associations seemed to be driven largely by CMV exposure.

The cohort consisted of fewer than 700 healthy bone marrow donors. At the time of sampling, every cohort member was nominally healthy, though immune exposures that went unrecorded were likely present. The donor tested CMV seronegative and was one of the 352 seronegative cohort members. A peripheral blood sample was collected from each donor, and TCR beta sequencing was performed on peripheral blood mononuclear cells. The Qiagen DNeasy Blood Extraction Kit was used to extract genomic DNA from the blood cell samples. Germline trimming amounts to 0 bases on V and 3 bases on J, with 4 as the count of junction bases outside the gene matches. Via the germline V gene, CDR1 is SGHTA and CDR2 FQGTGA. Taken from cysteine to phenylalanine, the CDR3 has 16 residues. The kept DNA is CDR3 alone, 48 bases in frame from the first base. Libraries were made using the immunoSEQ multiplex PCR assay. For the multiplex PCR, a mixture combining 60 forward primers for TCR Vbeta segments and 13 reverse primers for TCR Jbeta segments was used. The CDR3 region of rearranged TCR beta genes was amplified from genomic DNA by a multiplex PCR assay. Amplified TCR beta libraries were sequenced as 87-base-pair reads on the Illumina HiSeq System. Regarding the original processing steps: A later analysis tallied 75 million to 95 million unique TCR beta chains across the 700 or so repertoires, and some 10 million of those chains were shared by two or more donors. To remove PCR and sequencing errors, raw reads were error-corrected and collapsed into unique sequences using a nearest-neighbor algorithm that merged closely related sequences. V, D and J gene segments were assigned by aligning CDR3 sequences to IMGT reference sequences. Each retained sequence needed at least a six-nucleotide match to both a V gene segment and a J gene segment. A rearrangement counted as productive if the CDR3 had no stop codons and remained in frame with V and J, and every other rearrangement counted as non-productive. CDR3 was defined according to IMGT convention as the region running from the second conserved V-encoded cysteine to the conserved J-encoded phenylalanine. The earlier analysis of fewer than 700 of the donors excluded sequences that lacked an unambiguous match to a single V gene segment. In an earlier analysis of several hundred of the donors, V segments were called functional above 56.7% productive rearrangements and were called segregating when the between-donor standard deviation exceeded 5%. A statistical classification framework was built to diagnose cytomegalovirus status from the catalog of TCR beta chain sequences. V and J gene assignment, in a later analysis, came from comparing TCR nucleotide sequences with IMGT/GENE-DB human TR gene sequences. A later analysis assigned CDR3 sequences and most-parsimonious VDJ recombination scenarios with the TCRdist pipeline. A later analysis defined each TCR beta chain by its CDR3 amino acid sequence plus V-gene family, and excluded reads lacking a unique V-gene family. In a later analysis, a few hundred highly shared, low-generation-probability nucleotide sequences were removed to address suspected cross-contamination and a sequencing artifact. In a later analysis, a clonal expansion index for each public chain was calculated from normalized within-repertoire ranks of inferred template counts. Generation probabilities in a later analysis came from a VDJ recombination model fitted to out-of-frame rearrangements, and those results were checked against IGoR. In a later analysis, hypergeometric tests were used to score TCR-TCR, TCR-HLA and TCR-CMV co-occurrence, with a repertoire-size bias correction applied to TCR pairs. In a later analysis, false discovery rates were estimated by permuting HLA or CMV assignments 20 times. In a later analysis, co-occurring TCRs were grouped using DBSCAN, with TCRdist sequence similarity added in when clustering inside HLA-allele-positive subsets. For co-occurrence clustering, repertoires with fewer than 30,000 or more than 120,000 public chains were excluded, along with roughly five repertoires with anomalous nucleotide sharing. TCRdb limited this immuneACCESS table to in-frame rearrangements with V and J called. A share of clones is missing; checked studies link under half to unresolved V genes, and the rest is unexplained. V, J and clone size are those of that table, while D and trimming were read from the DNA. For this sample there are about 130,000 clones; around 77% appear just once. The top ten hold about 1.8% of the sample.

This TCR was recovered from a woman between 50 and 59 years old in good health and CMV-seronegative. The chain employs TRBV7-3 and TRBJ2-5; TRBD1 lines up with 10 middle nucleotides. The specimen was PBMCs. The sequence in DNA is TGTGCCAGCAGCTTAACTCCCGGGACAGGGGAAGAGACCCAGTACTTC. Translated, it gives CASSLTPGTGEETQYF.